These 20 T cell receptor beta chains share one sample of origin, sequenced in a study of T cells in localized non-small cell lung cancer. The assay was immunoSEQ multiplex PCR, and TCRdb's table has in-frame clones only and misses some. The repertoire holds 35,000 to 45,000 clones, with about 76% as singletons. Material: peripheral blood mononuclear cells, obtained before any cancer treatment. Receptors were obtained from a male donor older than 55 with stage II lung adenocarcinoma.

The chain is built from TRBV6-5 and TRBJ2-2; tentative D call: TRBD1 (6 bases). V lost 2 bases and J lost 4, with 11 bases in between. Germline assignment: CDR1 MNHEY and CDR2 SVGAGI. The CDR3 length is 15 residues. The CDR3 coding sequence is TGTGCCAGCAGTTACCAGGGGATCGGCACCGGGGAGCTGTTTTTT. Protein sequence: CASSYQGIGTGELFF.

CDR3 amino acids: CASSPGTSGLNEQFF. The CDR3 DNA sequence: TGTGCCAGCAGTCCCGGGACTAGCGGGTTAAATGAGCAGTTCTTC. The J gene is TRBJ2-1, the V gene TRBV6-5; 12 bases map to TRBD2. This CDR3 contains 15 residues. The V gene end was trimmed by 5 bases and the J gene end by 7 bases; junction bases not matched to a gene: 6. The germline CDR1 and CDR2 sequences are MNHEY and SVGAGI.

In regard to this clone: The junction departs from the called germline gene at one end, perhaps through a read error. V usage is TRBV6-6 and J usage is TRBJ2-4; D tentatively reads TRBD1 or TRBD2 (5 bases each). CDR1 and CDR2 from the germline V gene are MNHNY and SVGAGI (reference sequence). This CDR3 is built from 13 residues. For the CDR3, the DNA is TGTGCCAGCAGCCTACAAGTTTCGGATGGGGGATCCTTC. Amino acids: CASSLQVSDGGSF.

The rearrangement joins TRBV29-1 to TRBJ2-2; D remains ambiguous. The CDR3 consists of 13 residues. Deletions cut 1 base from V and 1 base from J, with 4 bases between. The germline gives CDR1 SQVTM, CDR2 ANQGSEA. DNA for the CDR3: TGCAGCGTTGAAGGGGGGAACACCGGGGAGCTGTTTTTT. Its protein is CSVEGGNTGELFF.

V is TRBV29-1 and J is TRBJ2-5, with 10 bases lining up with TRBD1. CDR1 and CDR2 from the germline V gene are SQVTM and ANQGSEA. This CDR3 region has 12 residues. The V segment lost 8 bases and the J segment 4 bases; nucleotides outside the gene matches: 4. CDR3 nucleotide sequence: TGCAGCTGGGACAGGGGAGGAGAGACCCAGTACTTC. It is translated as CSWDRGGETQYF.

This chain joins TRBV29-1 and TRBJ1-2, with 7 bases matching TRBD1. This CDR3 is 16 amino acids long. Trimming at V came to 3 bases and at J to 3 bases, leaving 13 bases not matched to a gene. Germline V gives CDR1 SQVTM, CDR2 ANQGSEA. CDR3 sequence (DNA): TGCAGCGTTGACGCCCAGGGGGGGCTCTTCGACTATGGCTACACCTTC. Residues: CSVDAQGGLFDYGYTF.

The rearrangement uses TRBV7-2 and TRBJ1-5; D gene unclear. The CDR3 has 15 residues. Germline V gives CDR1 SGHTA, CDR2 FQGNSA. Trimming pared 5 bases from V and 4 bases from J, leaving 15 bases between. CDR3 DNA: TGTGCCAGCAGCCCAGATGGTAAGGCTAATCAGCCCCAGCATTTT. This gives the protein CASSPDGKANQPQHF.

V usage is TRBV6-1 and J usage is TRBJ1-2, with 9 bases lining up with TRBD1. This CDR3 is 14 amino acids long. V shed 7 bases, J shed 5 bases, and the junction held 8 bases outside the gene matches. Germline V lookup: CDR1 MNHNS, CDR2 SASEGT. The CDR3: CASINRGLSYGYTF. In DNA, the CDR3 is TGTGCCAGCATAAACAGGGGGCTATCTTATGGCTACACCTTC.

With regard to this clone: The junction does not match germline at one end; this may be a read error. The rearrangement links TRBV6-6 to TRBJ2-7, with D uncertain. The CDR3 sequence is 11 residues long. CDR1 and CDR2 from the germline V gene are MNHNY and SVGAGI (reference sequence). CDR3 nucleotide sequence: TGTGCCAGCTCCTCCGGCGGCCTTCTCCTATTC. This gives the protein CASSSGGLLLF.

The chain recombines TRBV9 with TRBJ1-1; 7 nucleotides agree with TRBD1. From germline, CDR1 is SGDLS and CDR2 YYNGEE. With 3 bases clipped from V and 2 bases from J, the junction kept 16 bases outside the gene matches. This CDR3 contains 18 residues. The CDR3 here is CASSALGTVGRHNTEAFF. CDR3 nucleotide sequence: TGTGCCAGCAGCGCCCTAGGGACAGTCGGAAGACATAACACTGAAGCTTTCTTT.

The chain uses TRBV6-5 and TRBJ2-3; 7 nucleotides match TRBD1. With V trimmed by 4 bases and J by 2 bases, 6 bases remained unmatched. The CDR3 runs 15 residues. Germline loops: CDR1 MNHEY, CDR2 SVGAGI. This CDR3 reads CASSSRDRNTDTQYF. The CDR3 DNA follows: TGTGCCAGCAGTTCCCGGGACAGAAACACAGATACGCAGTATTTT.

The chain couples TRBV11-2 to TRBJ2-7, with TRBD1 matching over 7 bases. With 1 base clipped from V and 9 bases from J, the junction kept 12 bases outside the gene matches. The CDR3 extends over 15 amino acids. The germline gives CDR1 SGHAT, CDR2 FQNNGV. The CDR3 here is CASSLGTGVRGGQYF. The CDR3 coding sequence is TGTGCCAGCAGCTTAGGGACAGGTGTTCGGGGCGGGCAGTACTTC.

The gene calls are TRBV28 and TRBJ2-7; D is perhaps TRBD2 (6 bases). Trimming shortened V by 7 bases and J by 9 bases, and 22 bases separated the two germline ends. Germline loops: CDR1 MDHEN, CDR2 SYDVKM. The CDR3 runs 14 residues. The chain's CDR3 is CASTRGERVSWQYF. In DNA form, the CDR3 reads TGTGCCAGCACCCGGGGTGAGCGGGTGTCTTGGCAGTACTTC.

The chain links TRBV11-2 to TRBJ1-1; D unclear. V was trimmed by 0 bases and J by 4 bases, leaving 21 bases between them. Per the germline V gene, CDR1 is SGHAT and CDR2 is FQNNGV. The CDR3 extends over 18 amino acids. The DNA for the CDR3 is TGTGCCAGCAGCTTAGATCTCCCGGCGAGTACCTTGGGCACTGAAGCTTTCTTT. Encoded protein: CASSLDLPASTLGTEAFF.

This clone was detected once. The gene calls are TRBV2 and TRBJ2-5; tentatively, D is TRBD1 or TRBD2 (7 bases each). The CDR3 sequence is 16 residues long. Germline V gene lookup returns CDR1 SNHLY and CDR2 FYNNEI. V lost 1 base and J 1 base, leaving 13 bases between the germline ends. CDR3 region: CASSEGAGGGQETQYF. The CDR3 nucleotides read TGTGCCAGCAGTGAAGGGGCAGGGGGGGGCCAAGAGACCCAGTACTTC.

This chain uses TRBV28 with TRBJ1-4; a possible D gene is TRBD1 (6 bases). Trimming left V 3 bases short and J 8 bases short, with 16 bases between. CDR1 and CDR2 (germline): MDHEN, SYDVKM. The CDR3 sequence is 15 residues long. As DNA, the CDR3 is TGTGCCAGCAGTTTGTACCCAGGGGCGGACGAAAAACTGTTTTTT. It encodes CASSLYPGADEKLFF.

A few counts support this clone. The V and J genes are TRBV30 and TRBJ1-1, with unresolved D. The CDR3 covers 12 residues. V lost 2 bases and J lost 1, with 5 bases in between. The V gene's germline CDR1 is GTSNPN and CDR2 SVGIG (reference sequence). CDR3 in amino acids: CAWSWGNTEAFF. The CDR3 DNA follows: TGTGCCTGGAGTTGGGGGAACACTGAAGCTTTCTTT.

V usage is TRBV11-3 and J usage is TRBJ2-5; weak D call: TRBD2 (5 bases). This CDR3 region has 14 residues. Germline loops: CDR1 SGHNT, CDR2 YENEEA. V lost 1 base to trimming and J lost 5 bases, with 11 bases between them. For the CDR3, the DNA is TGTGCCAGCAGCTTAGGGGGAGTTCCCGAGACCCAGTACTTC. Translating gives CASSLGGVPETQYF.

The genes are TRBV2 and TRBJ2-2; TRBD2 matches 7 bases. The CDR3 totals 12 residues. In germline, CDR1 is SNHLY, CDR2 FYNNEI. V lost 5 bases, J lost 9 bases, and 3 bases stayed unmatched. The DNA of the CDR3 is TGTGCCAGCAGTCGGAGCGGGAGGGAGCTGTTTTTT. Protein sequence: CASSRSGRELFF.

This clone was observed a few times. The rearrangement uses TRBV7-6 and TRBJ2-3, with D perhaps being TRBD1 or TRBD2 (6 bases each). Trimming pared 7 bases from V and 0 bases from J, leaving 17 bases between. The CDR3 sequence is 16 residues long. Germline V gives CDR1 SGHVS, CDR2 FNYEAQ. CDR3 in DNA: TGTGCCAGCACCCTTAGAGGGGGGACTAGCACAGATACGCAGTATTTT. Protein sequence: CASTLRGGTSTDTQYF. Using reference TRBV7-6 and TRBJ2-3 for the parts outside the CDR3, the full variable domain is GAGVSQSPRYKVTKRGQDVALRCDPISGHVSLYWYRQALGQGPEFLTYFNYEAQQDKSGLPNDRFSAERPEGSISTLTIQRTEQRDSAMYRCASTLRGGTSTDTQYFGPGTRLTVL.